This T cell receptor (beta chain) was captured by sequencing in a study of T-cell reconstitution after alpha-beta-depleted transplantation in children. General study results and limits: By one year post-transplant, T-cell counts and diversity largely arose from T cells that were newly produced. Reported findings indicate that, about two months after transplant, alpha-beta T cells came from several hundred expanded clones, which were derived from non-depleted graft cells.

This CDR3 region has 15 residues. J gave up 4 bases and V 6 bases, and 5 bases lay outside the gene matches. Germline V gene lookup returns CDR1 MNHNS and CDR2 SASEGT. Unique molecular identifiers tagged the TCRbeta library. TCRdb used MiXCR to reprocess the PCR reads, holding one entry per CDR3 protein. Found here are 530,000 or so distinct CDR3 sequences, 25% to 30% of them singletons; the top ten hold approximately 39%. The table lists this clonotype with a count of one. Its specificity is not known. The J gene is TRBJ2-5, the V gene TRBV6-1; 13 nucleotides align to TRBD2. The sample consisted of PBMCs, taken before TCRalphabeta/CD19-depleted stem cell transplant. This sequence originates from a boy in the first two years of life with Wiskott-Aldrich syndrome, due to receive a stem cell transplant. The chain's CDR3 is CASSTRTSGRETQYF. DNA for the CDR3: TGTGCCAGCAGCACCAGGACTAGCGGGAGAGAGACCCAGTACTTC.